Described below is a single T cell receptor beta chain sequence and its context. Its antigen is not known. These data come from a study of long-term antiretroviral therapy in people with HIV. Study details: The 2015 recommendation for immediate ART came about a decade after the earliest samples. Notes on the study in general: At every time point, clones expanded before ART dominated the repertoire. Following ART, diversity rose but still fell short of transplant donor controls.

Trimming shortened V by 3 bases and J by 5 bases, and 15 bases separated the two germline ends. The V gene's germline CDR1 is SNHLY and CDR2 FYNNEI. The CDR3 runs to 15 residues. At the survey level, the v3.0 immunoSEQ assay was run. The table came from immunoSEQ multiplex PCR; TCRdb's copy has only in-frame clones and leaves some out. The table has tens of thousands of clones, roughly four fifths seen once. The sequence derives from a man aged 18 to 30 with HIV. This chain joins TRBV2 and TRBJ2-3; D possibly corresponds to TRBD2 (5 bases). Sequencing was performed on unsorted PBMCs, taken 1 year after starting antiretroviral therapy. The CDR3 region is CASSDPGMGGDTQYF. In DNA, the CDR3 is TGTGCCAGCAGTGACCCGGGGATGGGCGGAGATACGCAGTATTTT.